Sequencing of this TCR beta chain was carried out in a study of Ad26.COV2.S vaccination and SARS-CoV-2 variants. Treatment indicated: around 19 received Ad26.COV2.S at low or high dose, single or two shots; 5 received placebo; per-sample allocation not given. Day 63 after the first injection of vaccine or placebo was the sampling time. The data were produced by immunoSEQ multiplex PCR, yet TCRdb's version contains in-frame clones alone and is incomplete. The data hold roughly 400,000 clones, with around 91% observed a single time. V was clipped by 3 bases and J by 1 base, with 9 bases between them. CDR1 is SEHNR and CDR2 is FQNEAQ in the germline V gene (reference sequence). The CDR3 has 14 residues.

This receptor was taken from a person between 18 and 59 years old who received the Ad26.COV2.S COVID-19 vaccine or a placebo. This rearrangement joins TRBV7-9 to TRBJ1-1, with D possibly TRBD1 on 5 matching bases. The source material was peripheral blood, sampled in a trial of Ad26.COV2.S vaccine versus placebo. CDR3 loop: CASSFEGRNTEAFF. Here the CDR3 DNA reads TGTGCCAGCAGCTTCGAGGGGAGGAACACTGAAGCTTTCTTT. The full variable domain, in which reference TRBV7-9 and TRBJ1-1 provide the parts outside the CDR3, is DTGVSQNPRHKITKRGQNVTFRCDPISEHNRLYWYRQTLGQGPEFLTYFQNEAQLEKSRLLSDRFSAERPKGSFSTLEIQRTEQGDSAMYLCASSFEGRNTEAFFGQGTRLTVV.